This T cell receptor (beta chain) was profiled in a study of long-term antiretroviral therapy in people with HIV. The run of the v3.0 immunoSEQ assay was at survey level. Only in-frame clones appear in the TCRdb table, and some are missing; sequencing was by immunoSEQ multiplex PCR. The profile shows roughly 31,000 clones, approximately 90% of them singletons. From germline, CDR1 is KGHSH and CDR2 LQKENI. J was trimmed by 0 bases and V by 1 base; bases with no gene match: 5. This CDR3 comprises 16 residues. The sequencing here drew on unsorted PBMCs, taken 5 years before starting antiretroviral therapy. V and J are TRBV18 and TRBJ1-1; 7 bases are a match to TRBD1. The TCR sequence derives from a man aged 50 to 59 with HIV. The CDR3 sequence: CASSPRRGHMNTEAFF. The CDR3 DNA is TGTGCCAGCTCACCACGTAGGGGGCACATGAACACTGAAGCTTTCTTT.